This T cell receptor beta chain was identified during a study of T-cell memory formation after mild COVID-19 (dated by TCRdb to the early 2020s). Regarding the complete study: Most TCR sequence clusters were specific to one of the two donors. T-cell clones expanding and contracting after mild COVID-19 in a couple of donors were tracked by longitudinal TCRalpha and TCRbeta repertoire sequencing. The cohort comprised two young, previously healthy adult volunteers, one female and one male.

To note about this clonotype: No antigen is known for it. Base qualities were left out, and no much larger clone turns up one base away.

Ficoll-Paque density gradient centrifugation was the method used to isolate PBMCs. The sample was run on an Illumina NovaSeq 6000. cDNA libraries for TCRalpha and TCRbeta were prepared by 5'RACE using constant-segment primers, with sample barcodes and unique molecular identifiers added. RNA was extracted from every sample with Trizol reagent. The libraries were amplified in two PCR steps, and the second step added a second sample barcode and Illumina TruSeq adapters. Libraries were sequenced on an Illumina NovaSeq with 2 x 150 bp paired-end reads. As for how the authors treated the data: With migec v1.2.7, reads were demultiplexed and then collapsed into UMI-guided consensus sequences. With mixcr v2.1.11, UMI consensuses were aligned to TRA and TRB V and J templates and assembled into clonotypes. A clonotype was counted as expanded or contracted only when both edgeR and NoisET called the clonotype significant, with the noise models trained on biological replicates. For edgeR calls, the thresholds were a false discovery rate-adjusted p below 0.01 and a log2 fold-change of 1. As an exploratory analysis of dynamics, max-normalized trajectories of the 1000 most abundant clonotypes were examined by PCA with hierarchical clustering. Each responding clone was given a CD4 or CD8 phenotype based on the CD4+ and CD8+ repertoires, which had been sequenced separately. Through fastp at Q25 and MiXCR, TCRdb rebuilt clones from the public reads, retaining in-frame beta chains. Entries are consolidated by CDR3 protein sequence, retaining the most common genes and DNA. These V and J calls rely on TCRdb rather than the paper's analysis. The sample has about 290,000 distinct CDR3 sequences on record, 15% to 20% of them singletons. Roughly a fifth of the sample lies in the top ten.

The full study reports these points: Contracting CD4+ clones were located mainly in the CM and EM memory subsets, whereas CD8+ clones were found to be enriched in EMRA. The detection of some responding clones in pre-infection memory suggests that pre-existing cross-reactive memory T cells joined the SARS-CoV-2 response. Balanced CD4/CD8 phenotypes were observed for clones contracting from day 15 to 85, whereas a bias towards CD4+ was observed for a second wave of clones expanding from day 15 to 37. The study covered only a couple of mild cases, and larger cohorts including severe cases with pre-infection samples were considered necessary. The second-wave clones that peaked on day 37 were not confirmed to be SARS-CoV-2 specific.

Sequencing was performed on PBMCs or a T cell subset sorted from them (not recorded which). This TCR was recovered from a man aged 18 to 29 who had mild COVID-19 (a few samples of this study predate the infection). The sample titles of this study are shuffled in the database, so cell type and time point are left out; the donor was told from shared clones.

The CDR3 protein is CASSYGTARSGNTIYF. The nucleotides are TGTGCCAGCAGCTACGGGACAGCCCGTTCTGGAAACACCATATATTTT. This receptor chain uses TRBV7-9 and TRBJ1-3, and 7 junction bases match TRBD1. CDR1 is given as SEHNR and CDR2 as FQNEAQ, both from the germline V gene (reference sequence). Clipping removes 4 bases from V and 1 base from J, with 7 as the unmatched junction base count. The CDR3 runs 16 amino acids, cysteine and phenylalanine included. Of all the DNA, just the CDR3 is kept, 48 bases in frame from base 1.